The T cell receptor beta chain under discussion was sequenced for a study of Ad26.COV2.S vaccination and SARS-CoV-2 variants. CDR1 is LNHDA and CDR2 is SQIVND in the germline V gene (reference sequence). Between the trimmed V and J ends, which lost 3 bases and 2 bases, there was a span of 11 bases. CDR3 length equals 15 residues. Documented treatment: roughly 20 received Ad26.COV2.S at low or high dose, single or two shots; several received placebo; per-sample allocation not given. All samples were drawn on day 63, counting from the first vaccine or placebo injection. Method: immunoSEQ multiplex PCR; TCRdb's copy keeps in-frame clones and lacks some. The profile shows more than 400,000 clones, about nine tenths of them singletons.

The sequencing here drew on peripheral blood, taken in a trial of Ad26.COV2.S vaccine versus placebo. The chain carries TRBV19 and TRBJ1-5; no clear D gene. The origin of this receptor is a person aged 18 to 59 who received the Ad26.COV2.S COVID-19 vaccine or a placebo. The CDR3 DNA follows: TGTGCCAGTAGTATCTTCCCCGGGGGCAATCAGCCCCAGCATTTT. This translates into CASSIFPGGNQPQHF.